A single sample is the source of the 17 T cell receptor beta chains below, sequenced in a study of beta chain features in type 1 diabetes. Overall study results and limits: Shortening that was moderate but significant affected the TCRB CDR3s of Type 1 diabetes patients in all four CD4+ subsets.

These receptors have no known antigen. The study reverse transcribed the entire isolated RNA, so it sequenced expressed TCRB transcripts. Only in-frame clones appear in the TCRdb table, and some are missing; sequencing was by immunoSEQ multiplex PCR. The sample lists around 45,000 clones; 35% to 55% were seen once. The sample consisted of stem cell memory CD4+ T cells from blood. Receptor source: a man younger than 45 with type 1 diabetes.

This clone was detected a few times. The rearrangement joins TRBV7-9 to TRBJ1-1, with TRBD1 identical over 8 bases. Germline assignment: CDR1 SEHNR and CDR2 FQNEAQ (reference sequence). The CDR3 loop spans 14 amino acids. Trimming took 0 bases from V and 8 from J; bases not matched to a gene: 5. This chain's CDR3 is CASSLAAGGAEAFF. The CDR3 DNA reads as TGTGCCAGCAGCTTAGCAGCAGGGGGCGCGGAAGCTTTCTTT.

The genes are TRBV19 and TRBJ2-7, with D possibly matching TRBD1 (5 bases). Germline loops: CDR1 LNHDA, CDR2 SQIVND (reference sequence). V was shortened by 5 bases and J by 2 bases, with 16 bases between the two germline ends. CDR3 length equals 15 residues. The CDR3 loop is CASSGIWAGPYEQYF. As DNA, the CDR3 is TGTGCCAGTAGTGGTATTTGGGCAGGGCCCTACGAGCAGTACTTC.

The V and J genes are TRBV6-5 and TRBJ1-5; no firm D call. CDR3 length: 13 residues. Between the trimmed V and J ends, which lost 2 bases and 6 bases, there was a span of 8 bases. Germline V CDR1 and CDR2: MNHEY, SVGAGI. The CDR3 coding sequence is TGTGCCAGCAGTTACAGGGAGGGTCAGCCCCAGCATTTT. This translates into CASSYREGQPQHF.

This chain joins TRBV5-1 and TRBJ2-5; possible D gene TRBD2, 6 bases. There are 12 residues in the CDR3. In germline, CDR1 is SGHRS, CDR2 YFSETQ. The V and J ends lost 4 bases and 2 bases respectively, with 6 bases between them. The CDR3 loop is CASSRGQETQYF. The CDR3 bases are TGCGCCAGCAGCCGGGGGCAAGAGACCCAGTACTTC.

The V gene is TRBV7-6, the J gene TRBJ1-3, with D possibly matching TRBD1 (6 bases). CDR3 length: 15 amino acids. V was pared by 6 bases and J by 2 bases, with 14 bases between. Germline V gives CDR1 SGHVS, CDR2 FNYEAQ. The CDR3 is CASSHAGATGNTIYF. The CDR3 nucleotides are TGTGCCAGCAGTCATGCGGGGGCCACTGGAAACACCATATATTTT. Filled out from reference TRBV7-6 and TRBJ1-3, the complete variable domain reads GAGVSQSPRYKVTKRGQDVALRCDPISGHVSLYWYRQALGQGPEFLTYFNYEAQQDKSGLPNDRFSAERPEGSISTLTIQRTEQRDSAMYRCASSHAGATGNTIYFGEGSWLTVV.

This clone has just a few counts. The V gene is TRBV7-9, the J gene TRBJ2-7; 10 bases match TRBD2. Germline lookup yields CDR1 SEHNR and CDR2 FQNEAQ (reference sequence). V lost 6 bases to trimming and J lost 4 bases; unmatched junction nucleotides: 6. CDR3 length equals 14 residues. This CDR3 reads CASRPSGREYEQYF. DNA for the CDR3: TGTGCCAGCAGACCCAGCGGGAGGGAGTACGAGCAGTACTTC.

The genes are TRBV27 and TRBJ1-5; 10 bases map to TRBD1. The CDR3 is 15 amino acids. Germline CDR1 and CDR2: MNHEY and SMNVEV (reference sequence). Trimming cost V 6 bases and J 7 bases; bases outside gene matches: 9. CDR3 nucleotides: TGTGCCAGCAGCCTCACCGGGACAGGGGAACAGCCCCAGCATTTT. Its translation: CASSLTGTGEQPQHF.

The chain combines TRBV25-1 with TRBJ1-1; D is ambiguous. The V gene lost 3 bases and the J gene lost 9 bases, with 11 bases spanning the gap. This CDR3 has 12 residues. Germline CDR1 reads MGHDK; CDR2 reads SYGVNS. CDR3 nucleotide sequence: TGTGCCAGCAGTGATGCGGCCAGTAAAGCTTTCTTT. This gives the protein CASSDAASKAFF.

This chain joins TRBV9 and TRBJ1-3, with TRBD1 identical over 7 bases. Losses at the gene ends were 3 bases for V and 9 bases for J; bases not matched to a gene: 6. Germline V gene sequence: CDR1 SGDLS, CDR2 YYNGEE. CDR3 length: 13 amino acids. The CDR3 region is CASSGGQSPTIYF. Written as DNA, the CDR3 is TGTGCCAGCAGCGGGGGACAGTCTCCCACCATATATTTT.

J is TRBJ2-1 and V is TRBV7-8, with D perhaps matching TRBD1 (6 bases). The CDR3 length is 14 residues. From germline, CDR1 is SGHVS and CDR2 FQNEAQ. Trimming took off 3 bases at V and 7 bases at J, with 13 bases between the two ends. The CDR3 DNA sequence: TGTGCCAGCAGCTTCCCGGGACATAGGAATGAGCAGTTCTTC. This translates into CASSFPGHRNEQFF.

V usage is TRBV11-3 and J usage is TRBJ1-1; D gene ambiguous. Germline CDR1 and CDR2: SGHNT and YENEEA. The V and J ends lost 0 bases and 2 bases respectively, with 4 bases between them. This CDR3 spans 13 amino acids. The CDR3 region is CASSLDTNTEAFF. The CDR3 region has the DNA TGTGCCAGCAGCTTAGATACAAACACTGAAGCTTTCTTT.

This sequence joins TRBV5-4 and TRBJ2-2, with 8 positions matching TRBD1. The CDR3 length is 15 residues. Germline values: CDR1 SGHNT, CDR2 YYREEE (reference sequence). Trimming cost V 4 bases and J 3 bases; bases outside gene matches: 5. This CDR3 reads CASSVGTGDTGELFF. CDR3 nucleotides: TGTGCCAGCAGCGTTGGGACAGGAGACACCGGGGAGCTGTTTTTT.

This chain links TRBV7-9 with TRBJ2-3, with D possibly matching TRBD2 (5 bases). Germline CDR1 reads SEHNR; CDR2 reads FQNEAQ (reference sequence). V shed 5 bases and J shed 3 bases, with 9 bases lying between them. The CDR3 is 13 amino acids. CDR3 loop: CASSPRRTDTQYF. CDR3 nucleotide sequence: TGTGCCAGCAGCCCACGGAGGACAGATACGCAGTATTTT.

A single count supports this clone. This sequence joins TRBV15 and TRBJ2-3, with D tentatively TRBD2 (5 bases). CDR1 and CDR2 from the germline V gene are LNHNV and YYDKDF (reference sequence). Trimming shortened V by 1 base and J by 3 bases, and 11 bases separated the two germline ends. This CDR3 has 15 amino acids. The CDR3 nucleotides read TGTGCCACCAGCAGAGGAGGACTCTTGACAGATACGCAGTATTTT. It yields the protein CATSRGGLLTDTQYF.

This chain joins TRBV5-1 and TRBJ1-4, with 9 bases aligning to TRBD1. J gave up 5 bases and V 0 bases, and 5 bases lay outside the gene matches. Germline CDR1 reads SGHRS; CDR2 reads YFSETQ. The CDR3 covers 16 residues. For the CDR3, the DNA is TGCGCCAGCAGCTTGGGTAGAGGGACAGGGAATGAAAAACTGTTTTTT. Amino acids: CASSLGRGTGNEKLFF.

The rearrangement joins TRBV7-6 to TRBJ2-5, with D perhaps matching TRBD1 (5 bases). Trimming pared 1 base from V and 6 bases from J, leaving 9 bases between. The CDR3 consists of 13 residues. The V gene's germline CDR1 is SGHVS and CDR2 FNYEAQ. The CDR3 coding sequence is TGTGCCAGCAGCTTAGATCTGGGGCAGACCCAGTACTTC. Amino acids: CASSLDLGQTQYF.

The V and J genes are TRBV7-3 and TRBJ2-7, with a tentative D call TRBD1 (5 bases). This CDR3 comprises 13 residues. Trimming left V 5 bases short and J 2 bases short, with 10 bases between. CDR1 is SGHTA, CDR2 FQGTGA, per germline. The CDR3 bases are TGTGCCAGCAGCCCCCCGGACACCTACGAGCAGTACTTC. Translation gives CASSPPDTYEQYF.